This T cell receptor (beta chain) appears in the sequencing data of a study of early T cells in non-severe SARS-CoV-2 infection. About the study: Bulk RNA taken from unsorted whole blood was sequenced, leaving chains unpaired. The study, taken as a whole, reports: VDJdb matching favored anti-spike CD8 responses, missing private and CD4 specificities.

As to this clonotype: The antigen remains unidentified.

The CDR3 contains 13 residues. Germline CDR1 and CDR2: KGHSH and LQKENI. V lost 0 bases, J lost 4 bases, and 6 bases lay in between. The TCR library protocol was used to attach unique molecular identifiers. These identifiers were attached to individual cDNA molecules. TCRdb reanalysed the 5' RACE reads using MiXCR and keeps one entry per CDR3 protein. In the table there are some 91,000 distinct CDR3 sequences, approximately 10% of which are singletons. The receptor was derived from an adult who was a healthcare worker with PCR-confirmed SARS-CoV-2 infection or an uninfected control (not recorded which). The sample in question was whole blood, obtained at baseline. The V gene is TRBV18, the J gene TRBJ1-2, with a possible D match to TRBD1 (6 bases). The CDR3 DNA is TGTGCCAGCTCACCACCAGGGGGCTATGGCTACACCTTC. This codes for CASSPPGGYGYTF.